The 13 T cell receptor beta chains listed next were all sequenced from one sample in a study of identical twins. TCRdb re-derived calls from the 5' RACE reads in MiXCR, one entry per CDR3 protein. The table has hundreds of thousands of distinct CDR3 sequences, 5.5% to 6.5% seen once. Specimen: naive T cells sorted from blood. These receptors all come from a man aged 18 to 30 in good health.

This rearrangement joins TRBV14 to TRBJ1-2, with D possibly matching TRBD1 (5 bases). Trimming cost V 4 bases and J 8 bases, with 20 bases left between them. This CDR3 is 15 amino acids long. CDR1 SGHDN and CDR2 FVKESK come from the germline V gene. The CDR3 DNA is TGTGCCAGCAGCCCAAGCGATAAGGGGATGCGGGGCTACACCTTC. Protein: CASSPSDKGMRGYTF.

A few counts support this clonotype. This chain links TRBV3-1 with TRBJ2-1; TRBD2 aligns across 7 bases. The CDR3 extends over 15 amino acids. V lost 8 bases to trimming and J lost 0 bases; unmatched junction nucleotides: 7. The V gene's germline CDR1 is LGHDT and CDR2 YNNKEL (reference sequence). CDR3 coding DNA: TGTGCCAGCGGAAGGCGGGAGAGCTCCTACAATGAGCAGTTCTTC. Translation: CASGRRESSYNEQFF.

This clonotype was seen ten or more times. This sequence joins TRBV6-6 and TRBJ2-1; 8 bases are shared with TRBD2. This CDR3 region has 12 residues. In germline, CDR1 is MNHNY, CDR2 SVGAGI (reference sequence). V was clipped by 8 bases and J by 15 bases; unmatched bases: 12. The CDR3 here is CASRSTGLVPFF. The CDR3, as DNA: TGTGCCAGCCGATCAACGGGACTAGTACCGTTCTTC.

This clonotype was counted at least ten times. The chain recombines TRBV5-1 with TRBJ2-7; 7 bases line up with TRBD1. Losses at the gene ends were 4 bases for V and 3 bases for J; bases not matched to a gene: 10. Germline V CDR1 and CDR2: SGHRS, YFSETQ. The CDR3 is made up of 15 amino acids. The DNA of the CDR3 is TGCGCCAGCAGCCCCGGGACAGTCGGACTCTACGAGCAGTACTTC. This sequence encodes CASSPGTVGLYEQYF.

This clonotype was seen at least ten times. The chain joins TRBV27 to TRBJ1-6; D might be TRBD1 (6 bases). This CDR3 is 14 amino acids long. Trimming left V 5 bases short and J 7 bases short, with 12 bases between. The germline gives CDR1 MNHEY, CDR2 SMNVEV (reference sequence). CDR3 DNA sequence: TGTGCCAGCAGTCCGACAGGTTTCAATTCACCCCTCCACTTT. Translated, it gives CASSPTGFNSPLHF.

The chain couples TRBV10-3 to TRBJ2-6; D call uncertain. The V gene lost 0 bases and the J gene lost 2 bases, with 8 bases spanning the gap. Germline assignment: CDR1 ENHRY and CDR2 SYGVKD. The CDR3 runs 16 residues. CDR3 DNA sequence: TGTGCCATCAGTGAGTCGGGAAGGACTGGGGCCAACGTCCTGACTTTC. Translated, it gives CAISESGRTGANVLTF.

The table lists this clonotype with a few counts. This rearrangement joins TRBV5-5 to TRBJ2-1; no firm D call. The CDR3 length is 14 residues. The germline V gene has CDR1 SGHKS and CDR2 YYEKEE (reference sequence). The ends were cut back, 4 bases at V and 3 bases at J, with 11 bases in the middle. The CDR3 region has the DNA TGTGCCAGCAGCCACCAATCGATCTACAATGAGCAGTTCTTC. Protein sequence: CASSHQSIYNEQFF.

This clonotype was detected once. The CDR3 DNA is TGCAGTGCTGGGGGCACCCGCGGGCCTTCCTACAATGAGCAGTTCTTC. Translation gives CSAGGTRGPSYNEQFF. The chain employs TRBV20-1 and TRBJ2-1, with D possibly TRBD1 on 6 matching bases. The CDR3 is made up of 16 amino acids. The germline V gene has CDR1 DFQATT and CDR2 SNEGSKA (reference sequence). V shed 5 bases and J shed 1 base, with 18 bases lying between them.

The chain uses TRBV20-1 and TRBJ2-5; TRBD1 matches at 7 bases. The CDR3 extends over 14 amino acids. With 5 bases clipped from V and 13 bases from J, the junction kept 19 bases outside the gene matches. Germline CDR1 DFQATT, CDR2 SNEGSKA (reference sequence). The CDR3 sequence is CSASGTDQRAWGYF. The CDR3 region has the DNA TGCAGTGCTTCCGGGACAGACCAAAGGGCGTGGGGGTACTTC.

This clonotype was observed at least ten times. The CDR3 sequence is CASSLGGSEAKNIQYF. The CDR3 DNA reads as TGTGCCAGCAGTCTGGGCGGGTCCGAAGCCAAAAACATTCAGTACTTC. This chain joins TRBV12-3 or TRBV12-4 and TRBJ2-4, with a possible D match to TRBD2 (5 bases). CDR3 length equals 16 residues. V dropped 5 bases and J dropped 0 bases, with 14 bases sitting between them.

In this sample, this clonotype turned up many times. The J gene is TRBJ2-3, the V gene TRBV10-3, with D possibly being TRBD2 (5 bases). The V end lost 4 bases, the J end lost 2 bases, and 13 bases lay between the germline ends. The CDR3 is 15 residues long. Germline V CDR1 and CDR2: ENHRY, SYGVKD. DNA of the CDR3: TGTGCCATCAGTGTAACGAGCGGAGACACAGATACGCAGTATTTT. Translated, it gives CAISVTSGDTDTQYF.

The J gene is TRBJ2-2, the V gene TRBV20-1; 7 nucleotides line up with TRBD2. This CDR3 is built from 16 residues. Trimming took 6 bases from V and 5 from J; bases not matched to a gene: 15. CDR1 is DFQATT and CDR2 is SNEGSKA in the germline V gene (reference sequence). The chain's CDR3 is CSAPQTQGLTTGELFF. The DNA of the CDR3 is TGCAGTGCACCACAGACCCAGGGACTAACGACCGGGGAGCTGTTTTTT.

This sequence joins TRBV11-2 and TRBJ1-1; 8 nucleotides align to TRBD1. Germline CDR1 and CDR2: SGHAT and FQNNGV. Trimming took 6 bases from V and 4 from J; bases not matched to a gene: 7. The CDR3 runs to 14 residues. The chain's CDR3 is CASRLTGASTEAFF. The CDR3, as DNA: TGTGCCAGCAGGTTGACAGGGGCGAGCACTGAAGCTTTCTTT.